Below are 19 T cell receptor beta chains sequenced from a single sample in a study of T cells after yellow fever vaccination. TCRdb redid the calling of the 5' RACE reads with MiXCR, one entry per CDR3 protein. The sample carries 150,000 to 200,000 distinct CDR3 sequences, about 10% recorded once. The material sequenced was CD8+ T cells sorted from PBMCs, taken 15 days after the yellow fever booster vaccination. All receptors come from a man in his late teens or twenties who received the YFV17D yellow fever vaccine.

This clonotype was counted many times. J is TRBJ2-2 and V is TRBV15, with no clear D. This CDR3 comprises 14 residues. Trimming took 1 base from V and 4 from J, leaving 7 bases between them. Germline V gives CDR1 LNHNV, CDR2 YYDKDF (reference sequence). CDR3 region: CATSRVRLTGELFF. In nucleotides, the CDR3 is TGTGCCACCAGCAGAGTCCGGCTCACCGGGGAGCTGTTTTTT.

The rearrangement joins TRBV27 to TRBJ2-1, with a weak D call TRBD1 (5 bases). Per the germline V gene, CDR1 is MNHEY and CDR2 is SMNVEV (reference sequence). V was shortened by 5 bases and J by 0 bases, with 11 bases between the two germline ends. This CDR3 comprises 15 residues. CDR3 sequence: CASSVTVSSYNEQFF. The CDR3 DNA is TGTGCCAGCAGTGTGACAGTTAGCTCCTACAATGAGCAGTTCTTC.

The chain joins TRBV3-1 to TRBJ2-2, with D hard to call. The ends were cut back, 4 bases at V and 5 bases at J, with 14 bases in the middle. The V gene's germline CDR1 is LGHDT and CDR2 YNNKEL (reference sequence). This CDR3 comprises 15 residues. CDR3 residues: CASSPGLVVTGELFF. As DNA, the CDR3 is TGTGCCAGCAGCCCGGGTCTAGTTGTGACCGGGGAGCTGTTTTTT.

The rearrangement uses TRBV19 and TRBJ1-1; TRBD1 agrees at 8 bases. The junction had 13 bases not matched to a gene; V was cut back by 4 bases and J by 6 bases. The CDR3 loop spans 16 amino acids. Per the germline V gene, CDR1 is LNHDA and CDR2 is SQIVND (reference sequence). The CDR3 DNA follows: TGTGCCAGTAGTACACTCCCTGGACAGGGAGAATCTGAAGCTTTCTTT. Translated, it gives CASSTLPGQGESEAFF.

The V call is TRBV29-1, the J call TRBJ1-2, with TRBD1 matching 7 bases. This CDR3 spans 13 amino acids. Germline V gene sequence: CDR1 SQVTM, CDR2 ANQGSEA. Trimming removed 4 bases from V and 4 bases from J; junction bases left unmatched: 6. CDR3 amino acids: CSVVGGQTYGYTF. CDR3 coding DNA: TGCAGCGTTGTGGGGGGACAGACCTATGGCTACACCTTC.

The genes are TRBV7-9 and TRBJ2-5; the D gene is possibly TRBD1 (6 bases). The CDR3 length is 16 residues. V was shortened by 3 bases and J by 2 bases, with 16 bases between the two germline ends. CDR1 and CDR2 (germline): SEHNR, FQNEAQ (reference sequence). The CDR3 is CASSFRPGASQETQYF. The CDR3 DNA sequence: TGTGCCAGCAGCTTTCGCCCAGGGGCCTCACAAGAGACCCAGTACTTC.

This rearrangement joins TRBV4-3 to TRBJ2-1; 9 bases line up with TRBD1. The CDR3 runs 17 residues. The V gene's germline CDR1 is LGHNA and CDR2 YSLEER. Losses at the gene ends were 0 bases for V and 4 bases for J; bases not matched to a gene: 7. CDR3 residues: CASSQERDRELYNEQFF. The CDR3, as DNA: TGCGCCAGCAGCCAAGAAAGGGACAGGGAACTATACAATGAGCAGTTCTTC.

The chain recombines TRBV25-1 with TRBJ2-3, with 7 bases aligning to TRBD2. V lost 4 bases to trimming and J lost 4 bases; unmatched junction nucleotides: 2. This CDR3 has 13 residues. Germline CDR1 MGHDK, CDR2 SYGVNS. The CDR3 sequence is CASSGTSADTQYF. CDR3 DNA: TGTGCCAGCAGTGGCACTAGCGCAGATACGCAGTATTTT.

This clonotype was found many times. This chain joins TRBV4-3 and TRBJ1-5; possible D gene TRBD1, 6 bases. The CDR3 loop spans 15 amino acids. V shed 1 base and J shed 2 bases, with 9 bases lying between them. CDR1 and CDR2 from the germline V gene are LGHNA and YSLEER. CDR3 nucleotides: TGCGCCAGCAGCCAAGCAGCAGGGGGCAATCAGCCCCAGCATTTT. This gives the protein CASSQAAGGNQPQHF.

The chain couples TRBV9 to TRBJ2-7, with 9 positions matching TRBD1. CDR1 SGDLS and CDR2 YYNGEE come from the germline V gene. This CDR3 region has 14 residues. V gave up 4 bases and J gave up 5 bases; unmatched junction bases: 7. CDR3 sequence (DNA): TGTGCCAGCAGCTTCCGGGACAGGGTCGACGAGCAGTACTTC. This gives the protein CASSFRDRVDEQYF.

This clonotype was counted between two and nine times. CDR3 residues: CASSYVRVGTDTQYF. The CDR3 DNA is TGTGCCAGCAGTTACGTCCGGGTCGGCACAGATACGCAGTATTTT. The V and J genes are TRBV6-2 or TRBV6-3 and TRBJ2-3, with D uncertain. This CDR3 has 15 residues. V was shortened by 2 bases and J by 1 base, with 10 bases between the two germline ends. The germline CDR1 and CDR2 sequences are MNHEY and SVGEGT.

The table lists this clonotype with a few counts. The V gene is TRBV20-1, the J gene TRBJ2-3; D might be TRBD1 or TRBD2, each matching 5 bases. Trimming shortened V by 0 bases and J by 0 bases, and 16 bases separated the two germline ends. CDR1 and CDR2 (germline): DFQATT, SNEGSKA (reference sequence). There are 17 residues in the CDR3. The CDR3 loop reads CSARDFLGTSSTDTQYF. DNA for the CDR3: TGCAGTGCTAGAGATTTCTTGGGGACGTCTAGCACAGATACGCAGTATTTT.

The chain joins TRBV18 to TRBJ2-1; 9 positions agree with TRBD1. The germline V gene encodes CDR1 KGHSH and CDR2 LQKENI. The CDR3 sequence is 16 residues long. J was trimmed by 9 bases and V by 6 bases; bases with no gene match: 15. Here the CDR3 reads CASSQSGTGRTAEQFF. The DNA of the CDR3 is TGTGCCAGCTCTCAATCCGGGACAGGGAGGACGGCTGAGCAGTTCTTC.

This clonotype has at least ten counts. The chain has TRBV29-1 and TRBJ2-1, with 9 positions matching TRBD1. Germline values: CDR1 SQVTM, CDR2 ANQGSEA. The CDR3 runs to 15 residues. The V and J ends lost 3 bases and 8 bases, in that order; junction bases with no gene match: 11. Here the CDR3 reads CSVDIGTGNPHEQFF. In DNA, the CDR3 is TGCAGCGTTGATATAGGGACAGGGAATCCCCATGAGCAGTTCTTC.

This clonotype was seen repeatedly, ten times or more. The rearrangement joins TRBV9 to TRBJ2-4, with 8 bases matching TRBD2. With V trimmed by 4 bases and J by 8 bases, 8 bases remained unmatched. Per the germline V gene, CDR1 is SGDLS and CDR2 is YYNGEE. The CDR3 sequence is 14 residues long. CDR3 coding DNA: TGTGCCAGCAGCTCAGCGGGGGCGTTGGACATTCAGTACTTC. Translating gives CASSSAGALDIQYF.

This chain connects TRBV7-8 to TRBJ2-4; possible D gene TRBD1, 6 bases. The germline V and J ends were trimmed by 1 base and 6 bases, with 16 bases remaining between them. The germline V gene encodes CDR1 SGHVS and CDR2 FQNEAQ. CDR3 length equals 16 residues. The DNA for the CDR3 is TGTGCCAGCAGCTTAGAGGGATCGGGACACGGAAACATTCAGTACTTC. Translated: CASSLEGSGHGNIQYF.

This clonotype was counted a few times. This chain uses TRBV6-2 or TRBV6-3 with TRBJ2-1; a weak D match, TRBD1 (5 bases). The germline V gene has CDR1 MNHEY and CDR2 SVGEGT. V lost 5 bases to trimming and J lost 5 bases, with 13 bases between them. The CDR3 contains 14 residues. CDR3 in DNA: TGTGCCAGCAGTCCGATAGACAGCGACAATGAGCAGTTCTTC. Protein sequence: CASSPIDSDNEQFF.

V usage is TRBV7-6 and J usage is TRBJ2-5; D unresolved. The CDR3 covers 15 residues. The V gene's germline CDR1 is SGHVS and CDR2 FNYEAQ. V lost 0 bases and J 5 bases, leaving 13 bases between the germline ends. The CDR3 DNA follows: TGTGCCAGCAGCTTAGCTGGCATAAGAAGGGAGACCCAGTACTTC. It translates to CASSLAGIRRETQYF.

This clonotype was recorded a few times. The rearrangement links TRBV3-1 to TRBJ2-5, with D possibly being TRBD1 (6 bases). The CDR3 loop spans 13 amino acids. Germline CDR1 reads LGHDT; CDR2 reads YNNKEL (reference sequence). V was clipped by 3 bases and J by 5 bases, with 10 bases between them. The CDR3, as DNA: TGTGCCAGCAGCCAGTACAGGGATGAGACCCAGTACTTC. This gives the protein CASSQYRDETQYF.